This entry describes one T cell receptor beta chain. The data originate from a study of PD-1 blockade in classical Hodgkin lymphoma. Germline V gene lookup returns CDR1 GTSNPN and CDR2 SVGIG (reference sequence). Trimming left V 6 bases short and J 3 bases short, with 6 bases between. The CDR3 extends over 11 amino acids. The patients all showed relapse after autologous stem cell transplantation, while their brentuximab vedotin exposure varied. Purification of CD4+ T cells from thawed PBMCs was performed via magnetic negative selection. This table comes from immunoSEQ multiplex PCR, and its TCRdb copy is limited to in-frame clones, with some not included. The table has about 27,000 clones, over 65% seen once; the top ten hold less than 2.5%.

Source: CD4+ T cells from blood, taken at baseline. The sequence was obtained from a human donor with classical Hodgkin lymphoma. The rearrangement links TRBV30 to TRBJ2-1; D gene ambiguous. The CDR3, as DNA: TGTGCCTGCTCAGACTACAATGAGCAGTTCTTC. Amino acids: CACSDYNEQFF.